A single sample gave rise to the 16 T cell receptor beta chains below, sequenced in a study of blood T cell repertoires in COVID-19. Assay: immunoSEQ multiplex PCR; the TCRdb copy retains only in-frame clones and omits some. Among 300,000 to 400,000 clones listed, approximately 83% were seen once. Sequences were obtained from PBMCs or T cells enriched from blood (not recorded which). These receptors all come from a woman aged 40-49 years with acute COVID-19.

This CDR3 is CSARGSYEQYF. The CDR3 nucleotides are TGCAGCGCCCGGGGGTCCTACGAGCAGTACTTC. The J gene is TRBJ2-7, the V gene TRBV29-1, with D maybe TRBD2 (6 bases). Trimming removed 7 bases at V and 1 base at J, with 8 bases between. CDR3 length equals 11 residues. Per germline, CDR1 SQVTM and CDR2 ANQGSEA.

This clone appeared once. The chain employs TRBV6-5 and TRBJ1-5; D unresolved. This CDR3 has 14 amino acids. Germline CDR1 and CDR2: MNHEY and SVGAGI. Trimming pared 8 bases from V and 0 bases from J, leaving 11 bases between. The CDR3 nucleotides read TGTGCCAGCTGGCCGACAAATAGCAATCAGCCCCAGCATTTT. It is translated as CASWPTNSNQPQHF.

The CDR3 coding sequence is TGTGCCAGCTCACCGCTCGATGAGAACTATGGCTACACCTTC. Its translation: CASSPLDENYGYTF. The chain joins TRBV18 to TRBJ1-2, with D unclear. Trimming shortened V by 3 bases and J by 2 bases, and 10 bases separated the two germline ends. The CDR3 loop spans 14 amino acids. The germline CDR1 and CDR2 sequences are KGHSH and LQKENI.

V and J are TRBV5-8 and TRBJ1-4; the D gene is possibly TRBD1 (5 bases). Trimming stripped 0 bases from V and 6 bases from J, with 12 bases between. Germline CDR1 is SGHTS and CDR2 is YDEGEE. This CDR3 has 15 amino acids. CDR3 sequence: CASSLVRGKYEKLFF. Here the CDR3 DNA reads TGTGCCAGCAGCTTGGTTCGGGGGAAGTATGAAAAACTGTTTTTT.

The V and J genes are TRBV5-4 and TRBJ1-2; 9 bases agree with TRBD1. The germline V gene has CDR1 SGHNT and CDR2 YYREEE (reference sequence). CDR3 length: 16 amino acids. Unmatched junction bases numbered 5, after V lost 2 bases and J lost 0 bases. CDR3 sequence: CASSFGRTGANYGYTF. The CDR3 DNA follows: TGTGCCAGCAGCTTTGGTAGGACAGGGGCTAACTATGGCTACACCTTC.

The count of this clone is one. The chain recombines TRBV7-3 with TRBJ2-5; 11 bases match TRBD2. V dropped 5 bases and J dropped 1; count of bases not matched to a gene: 6. Germline assignment: CDR1 SGHTA and CDR2 FQGTGA. The CDR3 sequence is 16 residues long. CDR3 DNA sequence: TGTGCCAGCAGCCTTGTAGCGGGGGGGACCCAAGAGACCCAGTACTTC. It yields the protein CASSLVAGGTQETQYF.

This chain links TRBV18 with TRBJ2-7; D is uncertain. Germline values: CDR1 KGHSH, CDR2 LQKENI. The CDR3 is made up of 15 amino acids. The germline V and J ends were trimmed by 2 bases and 3 bases, with 14 bases remaining between them. The CDR3 DNA reads TGTGCCAGCTCACCATGGGCAGGTCCCGACTACGAGCAGTACTTC. Encoded protein: CASSPWAGPDYEQYF.

The chain couples TRBV7-9 to TRBJ1-2; TRBD1 agrees at 7 bases. J was trimmed by 8 bases and V by 5 bases; bases with no gene match: 14. Germline values: CDR1 SEHNR, CDR2 FQNEAQ (reference sequence). The CDR3 length is 15 residues. The CDR3 region has the DNA TGTGCCAGCAGCGAGAGAACAGGGGAACGAGGCGGCTACACCTTC. It codes for CASSERTGERGGYTF.

This clone was counted once. J is TRBJ2-3 and V is TRBV7-3, with 15 bases matching TRBD2. V shed 5 bases, J shed 1 base, and the junction held 13 bases outside the gene matches. This CDR3 is built from 20 residues. Germline V gene data show CDR1 as SGHTA and CDR2 as FQGTGA. CDR3 in amino acids: CASSNPSGTSGRWGTDTQYF. As DNA, the CDR3 is TGTGCCAGCAGCAACCCTTCGGGGACTAGCGGGAGGTGGGGCACAGATACGCAGTATTTT.

This chain joins TRBV14 and TRBJ2-7; perhaps TRBD1 as D (6 bases). Germline loops: CDR1 SGHDN, CDR2 FVKESK. Between the trimmed V and J ends, which lost 3 bases and 11 bases, there was a span of 17 bases. The CDR3 covers 13 residues. The CDR3 loop is CASSHRRKGVEYF. For the CDR3, the DNA is TGTGCCAGCAGCCACCGCCGGAAGGGGGTCGAGTACTTC.

This clone was seen only a few times. The V gene is TRBV27, the J gene TRBJ1-1; D possibly corresponds to TRBD1 (6 bases). The CDR3 covers 12 residues. Germline CDR1 MNHEY, CDR2 SMNVEV (reference sequence). Trimming stripped 6 bases from V and 7 bases from J, with 12 bases between. CDR3 residues: CASSFRTVEAFF. The CDR3 bases are TGTGCCAGCAGCTTCCGGACAGTTGAAGCTTTCTTT.

This sequence joins TRBV5-5 and TRBJ2-7; no clear D. From germline, CDR1 is SGHKS and CDR2 YYEKEE (reference sequence). The CDR3 extends over 14 amino acids. V was shortened by 0 bases and J by 3 bases, with 10 bases between the two germline ends. The CDR3, as DNA: TGTGCCAGCAGCTTGGGGCTTGCAAGCTACGAGCAGTACTTC. Translated, it gives CASSLGLASYEQYF.

This rearrangement joins TRBV6-5 to TRBJ1-3; possibly TRBD1 for D (6 bases). The CDR3 is 15 amino acids. Trimming pared 11 bases from V and 0 bases from J, leaving 17 bases between. CDR1 and CDR2 from the germline V gene are MNHEY and SVGAGI. The CDR3 sequence is CAVRLGAYSGNTIYF. The CDR3 nucleotides are TGTGCCGTGCGGTTGGGGGCCTACTCTGGAAACACCATATATTTT.

V and J are TRBV6-5 and TRBJ2-3; a weak D match, TRBD1 (5 bases). The CDR3 totals 14 residues. The germline V gene has CDR1 MNHEY and CDR2 SVGAGI. Trimming stripped 2 bases from V and 2 bases from J, with 8 bases between. The CDR3 region has the DNA TGTGCCAGCAGTTACCAGGGCCCCACAGATACGCAGTATTTT. Its translation is CASSYQGPTDTQYF.

The chain is built from TRBV19 and TRBJ2-7; 8 bases match TRBD1. Trimming took 4 bases from V and 1 from J; bases not matched to a gene: 3. The CDR3 loop spans 14 amino acids. Germline V lookup: CDR1 LNHDA, CDR2 SQIVND (reference sequence). This chain's CDR3 is CASSTGGRSYEQYF. The CDR3 nucleotides are TGTGCCAGTAGTACAGGGGGCAGGTCCTACGAGCAGTACTTC.

The DNA for the CDR3 is TGCGCCAGCAGGTGGCGGGGGGCCGCAGATACGCAGTATTTT. This gives the protein CASRWRGAADTQYF. The chain links TRBV5-1 to TRBJ2-3, with 8 nucleotides matching TRBD2. CDR1 SGHRS and CDR2 YFSETQ come from the germline V gene. This CDR3 is 14 amino acids long. J gave up 4 bases and V 5 bases, and 6 bases lay outside the gene matches.